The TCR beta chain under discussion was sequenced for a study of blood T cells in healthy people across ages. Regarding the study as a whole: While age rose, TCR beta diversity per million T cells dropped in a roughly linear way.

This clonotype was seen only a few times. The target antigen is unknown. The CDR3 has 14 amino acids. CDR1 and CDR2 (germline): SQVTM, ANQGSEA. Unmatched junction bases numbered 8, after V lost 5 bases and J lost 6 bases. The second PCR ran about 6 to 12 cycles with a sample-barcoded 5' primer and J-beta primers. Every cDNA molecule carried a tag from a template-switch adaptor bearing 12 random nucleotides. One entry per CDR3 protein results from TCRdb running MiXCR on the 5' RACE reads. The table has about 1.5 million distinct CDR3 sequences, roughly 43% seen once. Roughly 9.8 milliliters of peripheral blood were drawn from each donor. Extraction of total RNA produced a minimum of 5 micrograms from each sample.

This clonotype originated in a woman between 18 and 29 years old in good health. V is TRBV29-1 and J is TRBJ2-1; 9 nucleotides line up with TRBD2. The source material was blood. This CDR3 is CSVSDSGRFNEQFF. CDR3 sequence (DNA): TGCAGCGTTTCAGATAGCGGGAGATTCAATGAGCAGTTCTTC.